Each of the 7 T cell receptor beta chains below was sequenced from the same sample in a study of early T cells in non-severe SARS-CoV-2 infection. TCRdb re-called the 5' RACE reads with MiXCR, one entry per CDR3 protein. The sample consists of 50,000 to 60,000 distinct CDR3 sequences, 11% of them appearing once. The specimen was whole blood. These receptors were collected from an adult who was a healthcare worker with PCR-confirmed SARS-CoV-2 infection or an uninfected control (not recorded which).

This clonotype was counted ten times or more. The chain uses TRBV5-1 and TRBJ2-3; 9 bases line up with TRBD2. J was trimmed by 4 bases and V by 3 bases; bases with no gene match: 3. CDR1 and CDR2 (germline): SGHRS, YFSETQ. CDR3 size: 14 residues. The chain's CDR3 is CASSSTSGSDTQYF. The CDR3 coding sequence is TGCGCCAGCAGCTCGACTAGCGGATCAGATACGCAGTATTTT.

In this sample, this clonotype turned up many times. The chain couples TRBV5-4 to TRBJ2-7; 7 bases line up with TRBD1. This CDR3 comprises 15 residues. The J segment lost 4 bases and the V segment lost 4 bases, leaving 11 bases of the junction unmatched. In germline, CDR1 is SGHNT, CDR2 YYREEE (reference sequence). This CDR3 reads CASSTGSGTAYEQYF. The CDR3 DNA sequence: TGTGCCAGCAGCACGGGGTCCGGGACAGCTTACGAGCAGTACTTC.

A few counts support this clonotype. The rearrangement joins TRBV20-1 to TRBJ2-7; weak D call: TRBD2 (6 bases). Germline CDR1 DFQATT, CDR2 SNEGSKA (reference sequence). Trimming removed 3 bases from V and 6 bases from J, with 21 bases in between. The CDR3 has 15 amino acids. Written as DNA, the CDR3 is TGCAGTGCTAGTCTTTCTGCGGGAAGGCAGAGCGAGCAGTACTTC. Its translation is CSASLSAGRQSEQYF.

The V gene is TRBV11-2, the J gene TRBJ2-1; D remains ambiguous. The length of the CDR3 is 15 residues. Trimming removed 2 bases at V and 4 bases at J, with 12 bases between. Germline loops: CDR1 SGHAT, CDR2 FQNNGV. CDR3 in amino acids: CASSLRNGFYNEQFF. The DNA for the CDR3 is TGTGCCAGCAGCTTACGGAACGGATTTTACAATGAGCAGTTCTTC. Variable domain in full (rest from reference TRBV11-2 and TRBJ2-1): EAGVAQSPRYKIIEKRQSVAFWCNPISGHATLYWYQQILGQGPKLLIQFQNNGVVDDSQLPKDRFSAERLKGVDSTLKIQPAKLEDSAVYLCASSLRNGFYNEQFFGPGTRLTVL.

This clonotype was found many times. This chain joins TRBV20-1 and TRBJ2-4; 7 nucleotides line up with TRBD1. CDR3 size: 13 residues. Per the germline V gene, CDR1 is DFQATT and CDR2 is SNEGSKA (reference sequence). V lost 5 bases to trimming and J lost 6 bases; unmatched junction nucleotides: 7. The CDR3 protein is CSAPKGAGNIQYF. CDR3 nucleotide sequence: TGCAGTGCTCCGAAGGGGGCAGGAAACATTCAGTACTTC.

Many counts were recorded for this clonotype. CDR3 sequence reads: CASSPGTGVREQYF. Written as DNA, the CDR3 is TGTGCCAGCAGCCCCGGGACAGGGGTCAGGGAGCAGTACTTC. The chain uses TRBV5-6 and TRBJ2-7; 10 bases are a match to TRBD1. Germline-derived CDR1 and CDR2 are SGHDT and YYEEEE. The ends lost 4 bases at V and 7 bases at J; junction bases unmatched: 8. CDR3 length: 14 amino acids.

This clonotype has more than one count but fewer than ten. The genes are TRBV11-2 and TRBJ2-1; D might be TRBD1 or TRBD2, each matching 5 bases. V shed 1 base and J shed 2 bases, with 12 bases lying between them. The V gene's germline CDR1 is SGHAT and CDR2 FQNNGV. This CDR3 has 16 amino acids. CDR3 nucleotides: TGTGCCAGCAGCTTAGGAGGGGCGGTTACCTACAATGAGCAGTTCTTC. Translating it yields CASSLGGAVTYNEQFF.